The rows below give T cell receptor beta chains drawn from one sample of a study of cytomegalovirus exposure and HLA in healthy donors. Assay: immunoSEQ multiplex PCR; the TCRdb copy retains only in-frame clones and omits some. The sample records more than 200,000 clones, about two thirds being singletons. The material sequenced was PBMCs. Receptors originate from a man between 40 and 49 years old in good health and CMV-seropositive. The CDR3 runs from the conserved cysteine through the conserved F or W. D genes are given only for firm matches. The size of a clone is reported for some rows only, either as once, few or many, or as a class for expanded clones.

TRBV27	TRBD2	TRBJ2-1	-	TGTGCCAGCAGCGAACTAGCGGGGGGCTACAATGAGCAGTTCTTC	CASSELAGGYNEQFF
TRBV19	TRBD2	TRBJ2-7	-	TGTGCCAGTAGTGCCGGGACTAGCGGGTCCTACGAGCAGTACTTC	CASSAGTSGSYEQYF
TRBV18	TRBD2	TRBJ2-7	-	TGTGCCAGCTCACCGGGCGGGGGGCTCTACGAGCAGTACTTC	CASSPGGGLYEQYF
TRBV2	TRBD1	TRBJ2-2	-	TGTGCCAGCAGACCAACAGGGGCCGGGGAGCTGTTTTTT	CASRPTGAGELFF
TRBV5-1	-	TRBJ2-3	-	TGCGCCAGCAGTCCGACTCCAGAGGGCACAGATACGCAGTATTTT	CASSPTPEGTDTQYF
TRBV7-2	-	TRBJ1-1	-	TGTGCCAGCAGCTTCCAGGAAAACACTGAAGCTTTCTTT	CASSFQENTEAFF
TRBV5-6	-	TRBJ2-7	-	TGTGCCACCTCGCAAGGCGGAACAACCTACGAGCAGTACTTC	CATSQGGTTYEQYF
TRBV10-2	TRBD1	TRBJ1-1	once	TGCGCCAGCAGAAGACCGGGACAGGGCACTGAAGCTTTCTTT	CASRRPGQGTEAFF
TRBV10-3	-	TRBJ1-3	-	TGTGCCATCAGTGAAGACCCTTCCGGAGGAACCATATATTTT	CAISEDPSGGTIYF
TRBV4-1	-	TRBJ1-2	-	TGCGCCAGCAGCCCCTATCCGGGAGAAGCCACCTTC	CASSPYPGEATF
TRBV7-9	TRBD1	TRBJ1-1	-	TGTGCCAGCAGCTTAATCGGGACAGGGCAGTCCGAAGCTTTCTTT	CASSLIGTGQSEAFF
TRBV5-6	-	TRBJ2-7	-	TGTGCCAGCAGCTTTGTTACAGCCTCCTACGAGCAGTACTTC	CASSFVTASYEQYF
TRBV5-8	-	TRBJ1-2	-	TGTGCCGGAGCACGGGATGGCTATGGCTACACCTTC	CAGARDGYGYTF
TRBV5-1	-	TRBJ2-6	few	TGCGCCAGCGGCGACGACAGGAGTCGATCTGGGGCCAACGTCCTGACTTTC	CASGDDRSRSGANVLTF
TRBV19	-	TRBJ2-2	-	TGTGCCAGTACCCTGACAGTGAACACCGGGGAGCTGTTTTTT	CASTLTVNTGELFF
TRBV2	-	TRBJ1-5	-	TGTGCCAGCAGTCCCTATGTCAATCAGCCCCAGCATTTT	CASSPYVNQPQHF
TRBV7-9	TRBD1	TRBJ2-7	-	TGTGCCAGCGCCGCACGTCCAGGGGGCGCGATCGAGCAGTACTTC	CASAARPGGAIEQYF
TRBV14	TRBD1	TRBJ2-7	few	TGTGCCAGCAGCCCCAGCGGGACAGGGTCCTACGAGCAGTACTTC	CASSPSGTGSYEQYF
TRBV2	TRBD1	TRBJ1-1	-	TGTGCCAGAGGACAGGCGAGGACTGAAGCTTTCTTT	CARGQARTEAFF
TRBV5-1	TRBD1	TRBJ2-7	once	TGCGCCAGCCGTCGAGGGGGGACAGGGGACTACGAGCAGTACTTC	CASRRGGTGDYEQYF
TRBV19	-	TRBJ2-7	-	TGTGCCAGTAGTCCAGGCCCCTACGAGCAGTACTTC	CASSPGPYEQYF
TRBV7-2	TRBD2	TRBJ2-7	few	TGTGCCAGCAGCTTAGGCGGGGGGTCCTACGAGCAGTACTTC	CASSLGGGSYEQYF
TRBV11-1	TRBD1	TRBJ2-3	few	TGTGCCAGCAGCTTAGCGATCGGACAGGGGACCGCAGATACGCAGTATTTT	CASSLAIGQGTADTQYF
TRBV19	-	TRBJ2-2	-	TGTGCCAGTAGCCCCGAGGGGGTGACCGGGGAGCTGTTTTTT	CASSPEGVTGELFF
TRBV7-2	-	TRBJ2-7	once	TGTGCCAGCAGCTTACCTACCTACGAGCAGTACTTC	CASSLPTYEQYF
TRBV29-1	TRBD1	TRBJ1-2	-	TGCAGCGCCGAAGGGACAGGGGGCCTCTATGGCTACACCTTC	CSAEGTGGLYGYTF
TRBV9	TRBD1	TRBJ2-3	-	TGTGCCAGCAGCCCCCACCTTGGGGCAGGGGGCGATACGCAGTATTTT	CASSPHLGAGGDTQYF
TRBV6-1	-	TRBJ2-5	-	TGTGCCAGCAGTGTGAGGGTACGAGCCTCGGAGCAGTACTTC	CASSVRVRASEQYF
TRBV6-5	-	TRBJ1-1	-	TGTGCCAGCAGTAATTCAGGGGTCGGGGACACTGAAGCTTTCTTT	CASSNSGVGDTEAFF
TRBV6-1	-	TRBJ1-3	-	TGTGCCAGCAGTGCGGAGTTTCGGTCTGGAAACACCATATATTTT	CASSAEFRSGNTIYF
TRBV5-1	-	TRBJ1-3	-	TGCGCCAGCAGCTTGGAGGGGGTCTCTGGAAACACCATATATTTT	CASSLEGVSGNTIYF
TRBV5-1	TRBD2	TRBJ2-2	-	TGCGCCAGCAGCTTGGAGCGGGGTCTCCACACCGGGGAGCTGTTTTTT	CASSLERGLHTGELFF
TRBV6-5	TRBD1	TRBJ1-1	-	TGTGCCAGCAGTTTACGACAGGGGTGGCTGAACACTGAAGCTTTCTTT	CASSLRQGWLNTEAFF
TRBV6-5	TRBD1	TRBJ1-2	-	TGTGCCAGCAGTTACGGGACAGAGTATGGCTACACCTTC	CASSYGTEYGYTF
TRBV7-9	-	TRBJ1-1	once	TGTGCCAGCACCCTAAACACTGAAGCTTTCTTT	CASTLNTEAFF
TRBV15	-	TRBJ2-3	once	TGTGCCACCAGTCGAAATACAGGGATTCGCACAGATACGCAGTATTTT	CATSRNTGIRTDTQYF
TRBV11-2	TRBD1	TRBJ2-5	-	TGTGCCAGCACCCCCCAAGGGACAGGTATAATCCAAGAGACCCAGTACTTC	CASTPQGTGIIQETQYF
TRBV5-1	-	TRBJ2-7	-	TGCGCCAGCAGCGAAGGAGTCAACAACCCCGAGCAGTACTTC	CASSEGVNNPEQYF
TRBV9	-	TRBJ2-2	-	TGTGCCAGCAGCGTAGGGGATAGGTCAGGGGCCGGGGAGCTGTTTTTT	CASSVGDRSGAGELFF
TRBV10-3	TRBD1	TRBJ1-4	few	TGTGCCATCAGTGACCGGGACAGCCCTAATGAAAAACTGTTTTTT	CAISDRDSPNEKLFF